The T cell receptor (beta chain) described here comes from a study of shared clonotypes between healthy human individuals. In the study overall: Three CD4 naive, three CD4 memory, two CD8 naive and one CD8 memory plate were used per donor.

V was shortened by 3 bases and J by 4 bases, with 16 bases between the two germline ends. Germline CDR1 is MGHRA and CDR2 is YSYEKL. CDR3 length: 16 residues. Naive CD8 cells comprised CD45RO-negative, CCR7-positively selected cells, excluding terminally differentiated effector memory CD45RA+ cells. Clones were sequenced by immunoSEQ multiplex PCR, and TCRdb holds only the in-frame ones, with some missing. The sample has about 2,100,000 clones; 85% to 95% are singletons. This clone was detected only once. Its antigen is as yet unknown. Study results and caveats: Sequencing depth was a factor that was expected to affect clonotype sharing among donors.

This TCR came from a man younger than 35 in good health. Some clones in this sample may be carry-over from other donors' samples. The rearrangement uses TRBV4-1 and TRBJ1-5; D is unresolved. The sample was naive CD8+ T cells from PBMCs. The CDR3 DNA follows: TGCGCCAGCAGCCACCGGTACCGGGAAGCTAATCAGCCCCAGCATTTT. Amino acid sequence: CASSHRYREANQPQHF.